At least ten counts were recorded for the clone carrying this TCR beta chain. Time point denoted: newly diagnosed GD, antithyroid drugs for less than 3 months. Scientists built the TCR library using RNA that was extracted from PBMCs. This entry is derived from a study of regulatory T cells in long-lasting Graves disease. With iRepertoire HTBI primers and Arm-PCR of CDR3 regions, TCR beta libraries were built. One entry per CDR3 protein, called by TCRdb with MiXCR from the multiplex PCR reads. The sample records 200,000 to 250,000 distinct CDR3 sequences, around 17% being singletons. This clonotype was obtained from a female donor with Graves disease. The sample here was peripheral blood mononuclear cells (PBMCs), taken at new diagnosis, from a patient treated with antithyroid drugs.

The CDR3 coding sequence is TGTGCCACCAGTGATCCGGGACAGCCCAATCAGCCCCAGCATTTT. Translating gives CATSDPGQPNQPQHF. The V call is TRBV24-1, the J call TRBJ1-5; 7 bases match TRBD1. This CDR3 region has 15 residues. Germline V gene sequence: CDR1 KGHDR, CDR2 SFDVKD. V dropped 3 bases and J dropped 3; count of bases not matched to a gene: 4.